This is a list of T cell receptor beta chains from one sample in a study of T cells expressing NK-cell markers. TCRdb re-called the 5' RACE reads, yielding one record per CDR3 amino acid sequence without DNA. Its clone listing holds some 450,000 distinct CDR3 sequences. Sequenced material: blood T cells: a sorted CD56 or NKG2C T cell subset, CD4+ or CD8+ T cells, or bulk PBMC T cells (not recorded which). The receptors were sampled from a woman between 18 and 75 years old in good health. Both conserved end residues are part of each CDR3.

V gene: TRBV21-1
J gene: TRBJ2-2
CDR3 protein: CASSKKSRERGDTGELFF

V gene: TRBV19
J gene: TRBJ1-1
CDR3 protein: CASRERGALTEAFF

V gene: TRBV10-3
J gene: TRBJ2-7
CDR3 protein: CAIGPRGEQYF

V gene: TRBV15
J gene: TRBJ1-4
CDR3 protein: CATSAPRATNEKLFF

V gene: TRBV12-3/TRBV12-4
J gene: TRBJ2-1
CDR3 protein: CASSFERYNEQFF

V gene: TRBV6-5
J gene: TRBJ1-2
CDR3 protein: CASSYGDRVSGYTF

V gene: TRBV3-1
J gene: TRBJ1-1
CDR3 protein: CASSQAGHSNTEAFF

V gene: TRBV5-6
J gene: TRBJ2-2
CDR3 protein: CASSFLLGKDIGNTGELFF

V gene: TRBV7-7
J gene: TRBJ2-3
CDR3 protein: CASSRAGLTDTQYF

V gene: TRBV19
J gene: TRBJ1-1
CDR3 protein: CASTDRGAEAFF

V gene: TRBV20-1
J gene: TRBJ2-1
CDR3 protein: CSARGALAGGPLSEQFF